These T cell receptor beta chains were read from a single sample in a study of blood T cell repertoires in COVID-19. Sequencing was performed with immunoSEQ multiplex PCR; in TCRdb, only in-frame clones are kept and a portion is missing. The table lists roughly 150,000 clones, around 80% of them singletons. Sequenced sample: peripheral blood. Source of these receptors: a woman aged 50 to 60 in a cohort sampled during active or convalescent COVID-19. CDR3s include the opening cysteine and the closing phenylalanine or tryptophan. A D gene is named only where the DNA matches it firmly. Expanded clones get a size class; other rows say once, few or many, or leave the size out.

j_call | v_call | d_call | clone_size | cdr3_nt | cdr3_aa
TRBJ1-1 | TRBV6-5 | NA | NA | TGTGCCAGCACCCCTCCCCCAGGGCTGAACACTGAAGCTTTCTTT | CASTPPPGLNTEAFF
TRBJ2-5 | TRBV29-1 | TRBD1 | NA | TGCAGCGCTGACCCCGGACAGGGGATGGAGACCCAGTACTTC | CSADPGQGMETQYF
TRBJ1-4 | TRBV5-6 | NA | NA | TGTGCCAGCAGCTTGGCAGGATTGAATGAAAAACTGTTTTTT | CASSLAGLNEKLFF
TRBJ1-4 | TRBV7-9 | NA | NA | TGTGCCAGCAGCCTTCCGGGACTGAAAAATGAAAAACTGTTTTTT | CASSLPGLKNEKLFF
TRBJ2-3 | TRBV7-7 | TRBD2 | NA | TGTGCCAGCAGCTCCGCAGCGGGGGCGGGGACAGATACGCAGTATTTT | CASSSAAGAGTDTQYF
TRBJ1-5 | TRBV25-1 | TRBD1 | NA | TGTGCCAGCAGCGCTGGACAGGGGGTGGATAGCAATCAGCCCCAGCATTTT | CASSAGQGVDSNQPQHF
TRBJ1-1 | TRBV4-1 | TRBD1 | once | TGCGCCAGCAGCCAAGCAGGGGGCGCGGACACTGAAGCTTTCTTT | CASSQAGGADTEAFF
TRBJ2-3 | TRBV11-2 | NA | NA | TGTGCCAGCAGCTTAGGTGGACTGCAAACAGATACGCAGTATTTT | CASSLGGLQTDTQYF
TRBJ1-4 | TRBV19 | TRBD1 | NA | TGTGCCAGTAGAAAATCCGGGACAGGGGATCGCGAAAAACTGTTTTTT | CASRKSGTGDREKLFF
TRBJ2-3 | TRBV18 | NA | NA | TGTGCCAGCTCGCCGCCGGGACTTGGGTCTTATACGCAGTATTTT | CASSPPGLGSYTQYF
TRBJ1-5 | TRBV6-2/TRBV6-3 | NA | once | TGTGCCAGCAGTTACGCGGGGCACCAGCCCCAGCATTTT | CASSYAGHQPQHF
TRBJ1-5 | TRBV5-5 | NA | once | TGTGCCAGCAGCCTGTACGGGGGAGGCAATCAGCCCCAGCATTTT | CASSLYGGGNQPQHF
TRBJ1-4 | TRBV15 | TRBD1 | NA | TGTGCCACCAGCCGAGACAGGGCGTCTGAAAAACTGTTTTTT | CATSRDRASEKLFF
TRBJ1-2 | TRBV30 | TRBD1 | once | TGTGCCTGGAGTGTGACAGGGCTCTACTATGGCTACACCTTC | CAWSVTGLYYGYTF
TRBJ1-1 | TRBV4-1 | NA | NA | TGCGCCAGCAGCCGAATTATCAGGGTACGAACTGAAGCTTTCTTT | CASSRIIRVRTEAFF
TRBJ2-2 | TRBV6-2/TRBV6-3 | TRBD2 | NA | TGTGCCAGCAGTCCGACTATCAGCGGGGGGAACACCGGGGAGCTGTTTTTT | CASSPTISGGNTGELFF
TRBJ2-7 | TRBV5-6 | NA | NA | TGTGCCAGCAGCTCCCCCCGGAGGAGCCTCTACGAGCAGTACTTC | CASSSPRRSLYEQYF
TRBJ2-7 | TRBV3-1/TRBV3-2 | TRBD1 | NA | TGTGCCAGCAGCCAACGCGACAGGGGCTCCTACGAGCAGTACTTC | CASSQRDRGSYEQYF
TRBJ1-1 | TRBV19 | NA | NA | TGTGCCAGTAGTATCCCAGACAGTGAAGCTTTCTTT | CASSIPDSEAFF
TRBJ1-1 | TRBV19 | NA | NA | TGTGCCAGTAGTAGGGGGACATACACTGAAGCTTTCTTT | CASSRGTYTEAFF
TRBJ2-1 | TRBV7-8 | TRBD2 | NA | TGTGCCAGCAGCACCCGCTGGGGGGGGTCCTACAATGAGCAGTTCTTC | CASSTRWGGSYNEQFF
TRBJ1-2 | TRBV12-3/TRBV12-4 | NA | NA | TGTGCCAGCAGTTTTGGGGGGAGAGGCTACACCTTC | CASSFGGRGYTF
TRBJ1-2 | TRBV7-2 | NA | NA | TGTGCCAGCAGTCAGGGGTTTGGCTACACCTTC | CASSQGFGYTF
TRBJ1-6 | TRBV30 | TRBD1 | NA | TGTGCCTGGAGCCCACAGGGGGTCAAATATAATTCACCCCTCCACTTT | CAWSPQGVKYNSPLHF
TRBJ1-1 | TRBV3-1/TRBV3-2 | NA | NA | TGTGCCAGCAGCCGTGGGGGGTTCACTGAAGCTTTCTTT | CASSRGGFTEAFF
TRBJ2-3 | TRBV3-1/TRBV3-2 | NA | once | TGTGCCAGCAGCCAAGAGTTAGCAAGCAATACGCAGTATTTT | CASSQELASNTQYF
TRBJ1-2 | TRBV7-9 | NA | once | TGTGCCAGCAGCTTAGAGGGCAGGGGTAGCTATGGCTACACCTTC | CASSLEGRGSYGYTF
TRBJ1-2 | TRBV27 | TRBD1 | few | TGTGCCAGCAGTTCAGGGCCAGGGGGCTATGGCTACACCTTC | CASSSGPGGYGYTF
TRBJ1-2 | TRBV29-1 | TRBD1 | NA | TGCAGCGTTGGGACAGGGGTATGGTATGGCTACACCTTC | CSVGTGVWYGYTF